These 9 T cell receptor beta chains originate from one sample sequenced in a study of neoadjuvant anti-PD-1 for oral cavity cancer (dated by TCRdb to the early 2020s). In the paper's terms, the time point label means: after neoadjuvant nivolumab, at surgical resection. Library generation was performed with the immunoSEQ multiplex PCR assay. TCRdb retrieved this table from immuneACCESS and kept in-frame rearrangements only. Not all clones are present; in checked studies, unresolved V genes account for under half, and no reason is known for the remainder. This sample lists roughly 15,000 clones; less than 80% were detected once. The ten top clones hold 2.5% to 3.5% of the sample. Sequences were derived from PBMCs, sampled after nivolumab (anti-PD-1) treatment. Receptors were obtained from a person aged 35-80 years with oral cavity squamous cell carcinoma.

The chain employs TRBV5-1 and TRBJ1-1; D possibly corresponds to TRBD1 (5 bases). Germline V CDR1 and CDR2: SGHRS, YFSETQ. Trimming removed 2 bases from V and 0 bases from J, with 14 bases in between. This CDR3 comprises 16 residues. CDR3 sequence reads: CASSFYDSSMNTEAFF. The CDR3 DNA follows: TGCGCCAGCAGCTTCTACGACAGTTCCATGAACACTGAAGCTTTCTTT.

The rearrangement uses TRBV11-2 and TRBJ2-7; D may correspond to TRBD1 or TRBD2 (6 bases each). The CDR3 contains 16 residues. The germline V and J ends were trimmed by 1 base and 5 bases, with 18 bases remaining between them. The V gene's germline CDR1 is SGHAT and CDR2 FQNNGV. CDR3 in amino acids: CASSLAIRGQQDEQYF. The CDR3 DNA reads TGTGCCAGCAGCTTAGCAATCCGGGGGCAACAAGACGAGCAGTACTTC. Supplemented by reference TRBV11-2 and TRBJ2-7, the full variable domain reads EAGVAQSPRYKIIEKRQSVAFWCNPISGHATLYWYQQILGQGPKLLIQFQNNGVVDDSQLPKDRFSAERLKGVDSTLKIQPAKLEDSAVYLCASSLAIRGQQDEQYFGPGTRLTVT.

This chain joins TRBV7-8 and TRBJ2-7, with TRBD2 matching 11 bases. The CDR3 is made up of 15 amino acids. CDR1 is SGHVS, CDR2 FQNEAQ, per germline. V shed 3 bases and J 7 bases; nucleotides not matched to a gene: 8. Written as DNA, the CDR3 is TGTGCCAGCAGCTTCGGACTAGCGGGTAAAGGGGAGCAGTACTTC. It yields the protein CASSFGLAGKGEQYF.

The rearrangement links TRBV5-6 to TRBJ1-5, with TRBD1 as a possible D gene (6 bases). The length of the CDR3 is 14 residues. Germline V CDR1 and CDR2: SGHDT, YYEEEE. The germline V and J ends were trimmed by 1 base and 7 bases, with 12 bases remaining between them. CDR3 sequence: CASSLRGYGQPQHF. Written as DNA, the CDR3 is TGTGCCAGCAGCTTGAGGGGGTATGGCCAGCCCCAGCATTTT.

The rearrangement uses TRBV7-6 and TRBJ2-7; TRBD1 aligns across 9 bases. V lost 5 bases to trimming and J lost 7 bases; unmatched junction nucleotides: 9. Germline lookup yields CDR1 SGHVS and CDR2 FNYEAQ. The CDR3 extends over 14 amino acids. The CDR3 coding sequence is TGTGCCAGCAGCCCCCTACAGGGGGCGGGGGAGCAGTACTTC. It is translated as CASSPLQGAGEQYF.

The chain couples TRBV28 to TRBJ2-5; possibly TRBD1 or TRBD2 for D (5 bases each). V lost 6 bases and J lost 5, with 16 bases in between. In germline, CDR1 is MDHEN, CDR2 SYDVKM. The CDR3 sequence is 14 residues long. This CDR3 is CASSLPGPAETQYF. The CDR3 DNA reads as TGTGCCAGCAGCCTCCCGGGGCCGGCGGAGACCCAGTACTTC.

The CDR3 is CASSPGPETYEQYF. As DNA, the CDR3 is TGTGCCAGCAGCCCAGGGCCAGAGACCTACGAGCAGTACTTC. The rearrangement links TRBV7-6 to TRBJ2-7; tentatively, D is TRBD1 (5 bases). The CDR3 contains 14 residues. Germline V gives CDR1 SGHVS, CDR2 FNYEAQ. The V end lost 5 bases, the J end lost 2 bases, and 13 bases lay between the germline ends.

The rearrangement joins TRBV10-3 to TRBJ2-5, with 8 positions matching TRBD2. CDR1 and CDR2 (germline): ENHRY, SYGVKD. V lost 4 bases to trimming and J lost 5 bases; unmatched junction nucleotides: 15. The CDR3 length is 17 residues. The chain's CDR3 is CAISGSAGGSGGETQYF. The CDR3 DNA follows: TGTGCCATCAGTGGTTCGGCGGGAGGCAGTGGTGGTGAGACCCAGTACTTC.

This chain joins TRBV5-1 and TRBJ2-7; 9 bases fit TRBD1. V shed 3 bases, J shed 1 base, and the junction held 5 bases outside the gene matches. Germline values: CDR1 SGHRS, CDR2 YFSETQ. The CDR3 sequence is 15 residues long. The CDR3 coding sequence is TGCGCCAGCAGCTGGGGGGGACAGGGATCCTACGAGCAGTACTTC. It codes for CASSWGGQGSYEQYF.